This TCR beta chain was profiled in a study of shared clonotypes between healthy human individuals. CDR1 is SGHVS, CDR2 FQNEAQ, per germline. V was pared by 0 bases and J by 6 bases, with 2 bases between. This CDR3 region has 12 residues. Sequencing used immunoSEQ multiplex PCR; TCRdb keeps in-frame clones, though not all of them. The sample lists 1,400,000 or so clones; approximately 98.5% were seen once. The sequenced material came from naive CD4+ T cells sorted from blood. Subset specified: CD45RA+ positively selected. This TCR derives from a man aged 30 to 45 in good health. The V call is TRBV7-8, the J call TRBJ2-2; no clear D. CDR3 in DNA: TGTGCCAGCAGCTTAGCTCCCGGGGAGCTGTTTTTT. This gives the protein CASSLAPGELFF. The whole variable domain, filled in from reference TRBV7-8 and TRBJ2-2, reads GAGVSQSPRYKVAKRGQDVALRCDPISGHVSLFWYQQALGQGPEFLTYFQNEAQLDKSGLPSDRFFAERPEGSVSTLKIQRTQQEDSAVYLCASSLAPGELFFGEGSRLTVL.